The sample holds a few counts of the clone carrying this TCR beta chain. Its matching antigen is unknown. The data originate from a study of T cell responses to AZD1222 COVID-19 vaccine. The V and J ends lost 5 bases and 5 bases respectively, with 7 bases between them. The germline CDR1 and CDR2 sequences are SEHNR and FQNEAQ (reference sequence). The CDR3 contains 11 residues. Assay: immunoSEQ multiplex PCR; the TCRdb copy retains only in-frame clones and omits some. Of roughly 87,000 clones in the sample, more than 70% are singletons; the top ten hold around 7%. Pooled samples include second doses given at about 4 or 12 weeks. Study-wide findings and caveats: Per reports, nearly half of all spike-specific TCRs target regions that are unmutated in variants.

The TCR was taken from an adult who received the AZD1222 COVID-19 vaccine. The sequencing here drew on peripheral blood, taken 28 days after the second AZD1222 dose. The J gene is TRBJ2-7, the V gene TRBV7-9; D remains ambiguous. The CDR3 here is CASSDLNEQYF. CDR3 coding DNA: TGTGCCAGCAGCGACCTCAACGAGCAGTACTTC.